This TCR beta chain emerged from a study of shared clonotypes between healthy human individuals. Study-wide points: Rarefaction revealed incomplete sorted-subset sequencing despite large depth.

Profiling relied on immunoSEQ multiplex PCR, and the TCRdb table lists in-frame clones only, not all of them. In the table there are about 1.1 million clones, approximately 80% of which are singletons. Only a few counts were recorded for this clone. Antigen: not known. The TCR originated in a man aged 18 to 30 in good health. Some clones in this sample may be carry-over from other donors' samples. Sequencing was carried out using memory CD4+ T cells from PBMCs. The subset denotes: CD45RA-negative fraction.

CDR3: CASSVLDRGWATEAFF. DNA for the CDR3: TGTGCCAGCAGCGTCCTTGACAGGGGATGGGCCACTGAAGCTTTCTTT. The rearrangement links TRBV9 to TRBJ1-1; TRBD1 matches 8 bases. The CDR3 has 16 residues. Trimming removed 2 bases from V and 4 bases from J; junction bases left unmatched: 10. The germline CDR1 and CDR2 sequences are SGDLS and YYNGEE.